This TCR beta chain was captured in a study of blood T cell repertoires in COVID-19. Turning to the study itself: Samples came from the United States, Italy and Spain, spanning acute and convalescent COVID-19. T cells, B-cell-depleted T cells, or PBMCs supplied cDNA or gDNA.

Per the study methods: Scientists estimated how many nucleated cells there were by amplifying reference gene primers. This table comes from immunoSEQ multiplex PCR, and its TCRdb copy is limited to in-frame clones, with some not included. That table is the source of V, J and clone size, and D and trimming were worked out from the DNA. The sample contains under 100,000 clones, around four fifths of which appear only once. The count of this clone is one. The germline CDR1 and CDR2 sequences are SEHNR and FQNEAQ (reference sequence). Trimming pared 5 bases from V and 8 bases from J, leaving 10 bases between. The CDR3 has 11 residues.

The sequenced sample was peripheral blood. V usage is TRBV7-9 and J usage is TRBJ2-7; a possible D gene is TRBD2 (6 bases). The sequence was collected from a man aged 50-59 years with acute or convalescent COVID-19. This CDR3 is CASSEGGKQYF. The CDR3 nucleotides are TGTGCCAGCAGCGAAGGAGGGAAGCAGTACTTC.